This T cell receptor (beta chain) comes out of a study of technical replicates of blood from a few donors. TCRdb keeps only in-frame clones here, not all; method: immunoSEQ multiplex PCR. Among some 68,000 clones listed, roughly 95% were seen once. The CDR3 runs 15 residues. After removal of 5 bases from V and 2 bases from J, the junction contained 5 bases not matched to a gene. Germline-derived CDR1 and CDR2 are SGHVS and FNYEAQ. The specimen sequenced was T cells isolated from PBMCs. The chain links TRBV7-6 to TRBJ2-3; TRBD2 aligns across 9 bases. The receptor was isolated from a human donor in good health. DNA of the CDR3: TGTGCCAGCAGCCCCCTAGCGGGACCCACAGATACGCAGTATTTT. It codes for CASSPLAGPTDTQYF.